These 12 T cell receptor beta chains share one sample of origin, sequenced in a study of CD8 T cells in Susac syndrome. The RNA, roughly 0.45 to 1 ug, was put through reverse transcription using random hexamers. Via MiXCR, TCRdb re-called the immunoSEQ multiplex PCR reads, giving one row per CDR3 protein. The table lists 80,000 or so distinct CDR3 sequences, roughly 94% of them singletons. What was sequenced was CD8+ T cells from PBMCs. Receptor source: a human donor in good health.

V is TRBV4-1 and J is TRBJ2-1; the D is unclear. V was trimmed by 3 bases and J by 10 bases, leaving 16 bases between them. Germline V gene sequence: CDR1 MGHRA, CDR2 YSYEKL. The CDR3 covers 14 residues. The CDR3 sequence: CASSQRSLTQEQFF. As DNA, the CDR3 is TGCGCCAGCAGCCAGAGGAGTTTAACCCAGGAGCAGTTCTTC.

This rearrangement joins TRBV3-1 to TRBJ2-1; D is unclear. The CDR3 consists of 15 residues. Between the trimmed V and J ends, which lost 0 bases and 1 base, there was a span of 7 bases. Germline V CDR1 and CDR2: LGHDT, YNNKEL (reference sequence). DNA of the CDR3: TGTGCCAGCAGCCAAGAAGGGATATCCTACAATGAGCAGTTCTTC. Translation gives CASSQEGISYNEQFF.

A remark on this clonotype: A read error may account for a junction end that differs from germline. This chain joins TRBV20-1 and TRBJ1-6; D gene ambiguous. The germline V gene has CDR1 DFQATT and CDR2 SNEGSKA (reference sequence). The CDR3 spans 8 residues. The CDR3 DNA sequence: TGCAGTGCTAGCCCCAACCTATTT. Translated: CSASPNLF.

The V and J genes are TRBV4-1 and TRBJ2-7, with D hard to call. Germline lookup yields CDR1 MGHRA and CDR2 YSYEKL. CDR3 length: 15 amino acids. V lost 0 bases to trimming and J lost 0 bases, with 9 bases between them. For the CDR3, the DNA is TGCGCCAGCAGCCAAGATGAGTATAACTCCTACGAGCAGTACTTC. Encoded protein: CASSQDEYNSYEQYF.

The J gene is TRBJ2-3, the V gene TRBV27, with 7 bases identical to TRBD2. CDR1 is MNHEY, CDR2 SMNVEV, per germline (reference sequence). The CDR3 contains 15 residues. Trimming took 7 bases from V and 2 from J; bases not matched to a gene: 9. DNA of the CDR3: TGTGCCAGCACTCCAGCGGGGTTCCTCACAGATACGCAGTATTTT. This encodes CASTPAGFLTDTQYF.

V and J are TRBV28 and TRBJ2-1; TRBD2 aligns across 13 bases. Per germline, CDR1 MDHEN and CDR2 SYDVKM. V was pared by 8 bases and J by 2 bases, with 15 bases of the junction left unmatched. This CDR3 contains 19 residues. In DNA, the CDR3 is TGTGCCAGCTGCACGCTGACAGGGACTAGCGGGGAACCCTACAATGAGCAGTTCTTC. Encoded protein: CASCTLTGTSGEPYNEQFF.

The count of this clonotype is one. The genes are TRBV20-1 and TRBJ1-2, with a possible D match to TRBD1 (5 bases). The CDR3 covers 14 residues. Trimming removed 4 bases at V and 4 bases at J, with 16 bases between. CDR1 is DFQATT and CDR2 is SNEGSKA in the germline V gene (reference sequence). CDR3 sequence: CSAILDGGIYGYTF. The CDR3 nucleotides are TGCAGTGCTATCCTCGACGGGGGGATCTATGGCTACACCTTC.

This clonotype has only a few counts. The rearrangement uses TRBV19 and TRBJ2-1; D might be TRBD1 or TRBD2, each matching 7 bases. V was pared by 5 bases and J by 3 bases, with 11 bases between. Germline V lookup: CDR1 LNHDA, CDR2 SQIVND (reference sequence). The CDR3 has 14 amino acids. The CDR3 reads CASSQGGDYNEQFF. The CDR3 DNA sequence: TGTGCCAGTAGTCAGGGGGGGGACTACAATGAGCAGTTCTTC.

The V call is TRBV5-1, the J call TRBJ2-5; D is possibly TRBD2 (5 bases). V was clipped by 0 bases and J by 4 bases, with 13 bases between them. The germline V gene has CDR1 SGHRS and CDR2 YFSETQ. The CDR3 length is 15 residues. The CDR3 is CASSLGGREGETQYF. The CDR3 DNA reads as TGCGCCAGCAGCTTGGGGGGAAGAGAGGGAGAGACCCAGTACTTC. Using reference TRBV5-1 and TRBJ2-5 for the parts outside the CDR3, the full variable domain is KAGVTQTPRYLIKTRGQQVTLSCSPISGHRSVSWYQQTPGQGLQFLFEYFSETQRNKGNFPGRFSGRQFSNSRSEMNVSTLELGDSALYLCASSLGGREGETQYFGPGTRLLVL.

CDR3 in amino acids: CASSPTGYGYEQYV. In DNA form, the CDR3 reads TGTGCCAGCAGTCCGACAGGGTACGGATACGAGCAGTACGTC. V gene TRBV27 combines with J gene TRBJ2-7, with 7 nucleotides matching TRBD1. The CDR3 contains 14 residues. From germline, CDR1 is MNHEY and CDR2 SMNVEV (reference sequence). Losses at the gene ends were 5 bases for V and 4 bases for J; bases not matched to a gene: 8.

The chain recombines TRBV3-1 with TRBJ2-5; TRBD2 matches at 8 bases. The CDR3 is made up of 19 amino acids. The V and J ends lost 0 bases and 3 bases, in that order; junction bases with no gene match: 15. Germline CDR1 reads LGHDT; CDR2 reads YNNKEL (reference sequence). CDR3 coding DNA: TGTGCCAGCAGCCAAGAACCCCCCGGGCTTGCGGGACTAGAAGAGACCCAGTACTTC. Amino acids: CASSQEPPGLAGLEETQYF.

J is TRBJ2-7 and V is TRBV20-1; D might be TRBD1 or TRBD2, each matching 5 bases. Trimming took off 5 bases at V and 2 bases at J, with 19 bases between the two ends. From germline, CDR1 is DFQATT and CDR2 SNEGSKA (reference sequence). The CDR3 loop spans 15 amino acids. The CDR3 nucleotides are TGCAGTGCTTTCTCCACCGGGACCTCTACCTACGAGCAGTACTTC. This sequence encodes CSAFSTGTSTYEQYF.